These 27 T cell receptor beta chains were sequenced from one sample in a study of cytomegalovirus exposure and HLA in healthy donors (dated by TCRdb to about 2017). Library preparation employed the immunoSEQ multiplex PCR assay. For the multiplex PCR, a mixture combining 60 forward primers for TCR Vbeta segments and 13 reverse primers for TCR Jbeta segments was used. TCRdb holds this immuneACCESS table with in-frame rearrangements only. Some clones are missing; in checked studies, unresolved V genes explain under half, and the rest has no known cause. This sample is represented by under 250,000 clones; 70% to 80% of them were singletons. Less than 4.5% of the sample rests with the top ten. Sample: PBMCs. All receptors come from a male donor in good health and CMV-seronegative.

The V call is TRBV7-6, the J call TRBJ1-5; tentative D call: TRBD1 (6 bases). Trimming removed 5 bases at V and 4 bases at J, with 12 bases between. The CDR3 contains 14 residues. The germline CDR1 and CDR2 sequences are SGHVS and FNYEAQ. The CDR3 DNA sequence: TGTGCCAGCAGCCCCCGACAGGATAATCAGCCCCAGCATTTT. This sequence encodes CASSPRQDNQPQHF.

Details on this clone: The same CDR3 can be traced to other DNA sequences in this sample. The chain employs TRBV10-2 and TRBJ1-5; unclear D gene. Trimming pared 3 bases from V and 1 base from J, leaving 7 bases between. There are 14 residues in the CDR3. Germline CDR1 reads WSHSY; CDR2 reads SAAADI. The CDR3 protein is CASSDPASNQPQHF. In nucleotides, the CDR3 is TGCGCCAGCAGTGATCCAGCGAGCAATCAGCCCCAGCATTTT.

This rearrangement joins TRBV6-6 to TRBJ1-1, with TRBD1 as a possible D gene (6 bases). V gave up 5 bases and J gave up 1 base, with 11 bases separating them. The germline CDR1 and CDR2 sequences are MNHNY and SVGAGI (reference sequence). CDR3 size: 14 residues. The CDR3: CASSPGQPNTEAFF. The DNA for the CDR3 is TGTGCCAGCAGTCCCGGACAGCCGAACACTGAAGCTTTCTTT.

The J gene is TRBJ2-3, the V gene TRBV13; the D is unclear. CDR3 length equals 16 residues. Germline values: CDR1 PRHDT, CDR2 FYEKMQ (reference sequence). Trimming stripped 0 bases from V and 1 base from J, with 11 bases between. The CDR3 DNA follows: TGTGCCAGCAGCTTAGGAGTTAGCAGAGGCACAGATACGCAGTATTTT. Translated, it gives CASSLGVSRGTDTQYF.

CDR3 region: CASSFAGGHTEAFF. CDR3 sequence (DNA): TGTGCCAGCAGTTTTGCAGGGGGCCACACTGAAGCTTTCTTT. The chain combines TRBV27 with TRBJ1-1; TRBD1 matches at 8 bases. V lost 3 bases to trimming and J lost 3 bases; unmatched junction nucleotides: 3. Germline CDR1 is MNHEY and CDR2 is SMNVEV (reference sequence). This CDR3 is built from 14 residues.

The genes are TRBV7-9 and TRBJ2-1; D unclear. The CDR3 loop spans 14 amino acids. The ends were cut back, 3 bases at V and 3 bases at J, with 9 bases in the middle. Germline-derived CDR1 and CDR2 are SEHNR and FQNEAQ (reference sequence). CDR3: CASSLRFLYNEQFF. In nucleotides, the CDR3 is TGTGCCAGCAGCTTGAGGTTTCTCTACAATGAGCAGTTCTTC.

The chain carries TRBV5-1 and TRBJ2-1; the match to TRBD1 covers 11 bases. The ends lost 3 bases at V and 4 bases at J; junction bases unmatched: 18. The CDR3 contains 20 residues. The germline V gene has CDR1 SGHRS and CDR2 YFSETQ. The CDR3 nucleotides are TGCGCCAGCAGCTCCACCCCGGGACAGGGGGTCATTTCTTCATACAATGAGCAGTTCTTC. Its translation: CASSSTPGQGVISSYNEQFF.

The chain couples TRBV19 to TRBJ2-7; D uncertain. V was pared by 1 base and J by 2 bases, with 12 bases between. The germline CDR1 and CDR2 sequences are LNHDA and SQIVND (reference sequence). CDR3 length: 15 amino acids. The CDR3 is CASSIGTNSPYEQYF. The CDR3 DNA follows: TGTGCCAGTAGTATAGGTACCAACAGCCCCTACGAGCAGTACTTC.

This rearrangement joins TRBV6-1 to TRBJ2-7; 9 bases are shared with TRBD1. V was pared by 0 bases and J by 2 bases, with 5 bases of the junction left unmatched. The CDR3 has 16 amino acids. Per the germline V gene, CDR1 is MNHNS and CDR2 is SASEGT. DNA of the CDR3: TGTGCCAGCAGTGAAGCGAGGGGGACAGGGACCTACGAGCAGTACTTC. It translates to CASSEARGTGTYEQYF.

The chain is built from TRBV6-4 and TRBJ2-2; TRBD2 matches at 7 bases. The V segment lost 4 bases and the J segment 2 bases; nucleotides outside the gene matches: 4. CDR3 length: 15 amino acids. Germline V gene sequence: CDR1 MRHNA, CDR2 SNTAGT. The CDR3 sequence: CASSASSGNTGELFF. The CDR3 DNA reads TGTGCCAGCAGTGCGTCTAGCGGAAACACCGGGGAGCTGTTTTTT.

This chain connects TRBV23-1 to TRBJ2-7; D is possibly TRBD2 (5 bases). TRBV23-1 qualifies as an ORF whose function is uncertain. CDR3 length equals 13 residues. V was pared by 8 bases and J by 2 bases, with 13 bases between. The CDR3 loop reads CASRCREPYEQYF. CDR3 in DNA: TGCGCCAGCCGCTGCCGGGAACCCTACGAGCAGTACTTC.

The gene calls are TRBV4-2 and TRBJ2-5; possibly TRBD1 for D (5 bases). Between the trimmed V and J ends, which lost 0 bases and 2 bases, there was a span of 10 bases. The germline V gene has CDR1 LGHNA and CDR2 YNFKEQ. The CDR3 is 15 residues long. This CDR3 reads CASSQDSQGQETQYF. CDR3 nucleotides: TGTGCCAGCAGCCAAGATTCCCAGGGACAAGAGACCCAGTACTTC.

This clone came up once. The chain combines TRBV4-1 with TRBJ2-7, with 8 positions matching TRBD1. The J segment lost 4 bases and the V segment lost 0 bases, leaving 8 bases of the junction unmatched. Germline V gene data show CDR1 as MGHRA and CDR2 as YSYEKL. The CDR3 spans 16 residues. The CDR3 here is CASSQEVRQGAYEQYF. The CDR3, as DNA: TGCGCCAGCAGCCAAGAAGTGCGGCAGGGGGCTTACGAGCAGTACTTC.

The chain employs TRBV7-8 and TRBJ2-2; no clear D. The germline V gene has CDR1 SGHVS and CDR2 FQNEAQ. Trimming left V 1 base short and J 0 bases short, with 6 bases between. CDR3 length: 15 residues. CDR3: CASSLVTPNTGELFF. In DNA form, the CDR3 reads TGTGCCAGCAGCTTAGTGACACCGAACACCGGGGAGCTGTTTTTT.

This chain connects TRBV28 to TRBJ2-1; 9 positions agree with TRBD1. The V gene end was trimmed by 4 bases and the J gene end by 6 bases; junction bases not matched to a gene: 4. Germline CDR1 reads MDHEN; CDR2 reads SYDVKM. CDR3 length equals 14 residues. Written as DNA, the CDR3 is TGTGCCAGCAGTTGGACAGGGGCAAGCAATGAGCAGTTCTTC. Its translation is CASSWTGASNEQFF.

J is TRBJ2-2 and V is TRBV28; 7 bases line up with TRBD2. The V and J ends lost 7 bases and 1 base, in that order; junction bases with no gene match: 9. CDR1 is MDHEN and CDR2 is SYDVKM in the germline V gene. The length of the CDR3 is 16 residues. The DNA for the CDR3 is TGTGCCAGCACCTCCCCGGGGGGAGAGAACACCGGGGAGCTGTTTTTT. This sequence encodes CASTSPGGENTGELFF.

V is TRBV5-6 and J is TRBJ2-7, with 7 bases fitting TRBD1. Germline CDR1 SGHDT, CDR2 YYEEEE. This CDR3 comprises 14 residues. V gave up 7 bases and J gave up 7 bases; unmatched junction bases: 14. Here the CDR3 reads CASGRQGRRSEQYF. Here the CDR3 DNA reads TGTGCCAGCGGGAGACAGGGCCGTAGGTCGGAGCAGTACTTC.

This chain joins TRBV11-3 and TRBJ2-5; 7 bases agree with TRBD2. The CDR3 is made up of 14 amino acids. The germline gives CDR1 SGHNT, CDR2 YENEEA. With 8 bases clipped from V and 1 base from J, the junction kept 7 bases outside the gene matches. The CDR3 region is CASGAGGSQETQYF. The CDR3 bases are TGTGCCAGCGGAGCCGGGGGGTCCCAAGAGACCCAGTACTTC.

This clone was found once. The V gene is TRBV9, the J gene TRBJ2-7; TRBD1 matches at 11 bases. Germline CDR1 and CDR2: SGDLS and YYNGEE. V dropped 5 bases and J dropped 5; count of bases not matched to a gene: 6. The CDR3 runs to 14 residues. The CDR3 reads CASSAGTGGNEQYF. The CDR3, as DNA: TGTGCCAGCAGTGCCGGGACAGGGGGTAACGAGCAGTACTTC.

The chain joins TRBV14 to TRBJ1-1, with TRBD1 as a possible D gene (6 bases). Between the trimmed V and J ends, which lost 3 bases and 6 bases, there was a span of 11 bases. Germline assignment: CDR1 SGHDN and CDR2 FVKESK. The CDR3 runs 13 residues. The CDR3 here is CASSQLTGAEAFF. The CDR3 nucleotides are TGTGCCAGCAGCCAGCTGACAGGCGCTGAAGCTTTCTTT.

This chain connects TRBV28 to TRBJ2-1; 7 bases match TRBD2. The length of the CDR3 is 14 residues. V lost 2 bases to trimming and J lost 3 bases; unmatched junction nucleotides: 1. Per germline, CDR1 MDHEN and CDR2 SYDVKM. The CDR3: CASSLAGVYNEQFF. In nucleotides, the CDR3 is TGTGCCAGCAGTTTAGCGGGAGTCTACAATGAGCAGTTCTTC. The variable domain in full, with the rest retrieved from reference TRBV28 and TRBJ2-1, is DVKVTQSSRYLVKRTGEKVFLECVQDMDHENMFWYRQDPGLGLRLIYFSYDVKMKEKGDIPEGYSVSREKKERFSLILESASTNQTSMYLCASSLAGVYNEQFFGPGTRLTVL.

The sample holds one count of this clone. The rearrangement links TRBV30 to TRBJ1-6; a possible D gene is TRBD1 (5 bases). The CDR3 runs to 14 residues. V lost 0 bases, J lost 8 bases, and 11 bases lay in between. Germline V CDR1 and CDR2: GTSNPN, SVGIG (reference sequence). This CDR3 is CAWSVPGPYSPLHF. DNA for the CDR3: TGTGCCTGGAGTGTACCAGGGCCGTATTCACCCCTCCACTTT.

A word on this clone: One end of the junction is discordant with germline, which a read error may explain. The CDR3 loop reads CSSSFETGGEKLFF. In DNA form, the CDR3 reads TGTTCCAGCAGCTTCGAAACAGGGGGTGAAAAACTGTTTTTT. The rearrangement links TRBV7-9 to TRBJ1-4; 8 nucleotides match TRBD1. This CDR3 is 14 amino acids long. CDR1 is SEHNR, CDR2 FQNEAQ, per germline (reference sequence).

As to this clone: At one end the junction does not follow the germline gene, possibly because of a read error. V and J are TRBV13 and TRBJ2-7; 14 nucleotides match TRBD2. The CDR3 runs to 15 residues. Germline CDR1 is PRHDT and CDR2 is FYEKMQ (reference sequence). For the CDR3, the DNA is TGTGCCAGCAGCCTAGGACTAGCGGGAGGAGGCGAGCAGTACTTC. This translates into CASSLGLAGGGEQYF.

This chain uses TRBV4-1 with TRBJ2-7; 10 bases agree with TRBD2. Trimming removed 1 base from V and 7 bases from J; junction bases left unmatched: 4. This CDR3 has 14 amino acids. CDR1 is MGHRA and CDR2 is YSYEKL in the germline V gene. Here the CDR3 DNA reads TGCGCCAGCAGCCAAGTGGGACTAGCGAGTGAGCAGTACTTC. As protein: CASSQVGLASEQYF.

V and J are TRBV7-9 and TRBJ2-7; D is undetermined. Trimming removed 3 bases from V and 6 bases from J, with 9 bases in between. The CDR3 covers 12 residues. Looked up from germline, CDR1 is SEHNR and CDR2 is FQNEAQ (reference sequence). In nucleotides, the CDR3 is TGTGCCAGCAGCTTCGCCTCAGTCGAGCAGTACTTC. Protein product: CASSFASVEQYF.

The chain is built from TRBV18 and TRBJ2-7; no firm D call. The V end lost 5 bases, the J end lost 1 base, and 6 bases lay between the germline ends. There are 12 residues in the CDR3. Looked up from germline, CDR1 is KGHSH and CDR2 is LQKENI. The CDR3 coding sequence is TGTGCCAGCTCATCCGTTTCCTACGAGCAGTACTTC. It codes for CASSSVSYEQYF. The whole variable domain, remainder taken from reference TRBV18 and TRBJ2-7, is NAGVMQNPRHLVRRRGQEARLRCSPMKGHSHVYWYRQLPEEGLKFMVYLQKENIIDESGMPKERFSAEFPKEGPSILRIQQVVRGDSAAYFCASSSVSYEQYFGPGTRLTVT.